This T cell receptor (beta chain) stems from a study of CD8 T cells in Susac syndrome. Findings and limits, study-wide: Individuals included in the TCR sequencing and HLA analysis were acknowledged by the study to be relatively few in number.

Reverse transcription of about 0.5 to 1 ug RNA was carried out with random hexamers. The authors amplified TCR beta CDR3 across 54 Vbeta and 13 Jbeta using immunoSEQ multiplex PCR. TCRdb processed the immunoSEQ multiplex PCR reads anew with MiXCR; each CDR3 protein has one entry. Of some 160,000 distinct CDR3 sequences detected, about 95% appear once; the ten largest clones hold around 0.15%. As to this clonotype: Antigen: not known.

In blood CD8+ and CD4+ T cells, TCR beta underwent sequencing. TEMRA cells were enriched by FACS, while CD8+ and CD4+ T cells were obtained through a negative isolation that was performed magnetically. Germline CDR1 SQVTM, CDR2 ANQGSEA. V lost 0 bases, J lost 2 bases, and 6 bases stayed unmatched. The CDR3 runs to 15 residues. This receptor was identified in a human donor with multiple sclerosis. V gene TRBV29-1 combines with J gene TRBJ2-7, with 8 bases fitting TRBD1. Material: CD8+ T cells from PBMCs. The CDR3: CSVEDLTDRAYEQYF. In nucleotides, the CDR3 is TGCAGCGTTGAAGATCTCACGGACAGGGCCTACGAGCAGTACTTC.